Below are 17 T cell receptor beta chains sequenced from a single sample in a study of PD-L1 blockade in urothelial cancer (TCRdb year 2017). In the paper's terms, the time point label means: pretreatment tumor sample. Library preparation employed the immunoSEQ multiplex PCR assay. Held by TCRdb, this immuneACCESS table contains in-frame sequences only and omits some clones. Under half of the omission traces to an unresolved V gene where checked; the cause of the rest is unknown. Counted in this sample were more than 35,000 clones; more than 35% of them appeared once. The biggest ten clones account for 8.5% to 10% of the sample. The sample in question was tumor tissue, obtained before atezolizumab (anti-PD-L1) treatment. All receptors derive from a man aged 55 to 70 with urothelial cancer.

The chain is built from TRBV10-1 and TRBJ2-1, with a tentative D call TRBD2 (6 bases). CDR1 is WNHNN, CDR2 SYGVQD, per germline (reference sequence). The CDR3 loop spans 14 amino acids. Trimming left V 0 bases short and J 6 bases short, with 9 bases between. CDR3 nucleotides: TGCGCCAGCAGTGAGTCGCGGGGTGGCAATGAGCAGTTCTTC. This gives the protein CASSESRGGNEQFF.

This clone was recorded at least ten times. The rearrangement links TRBV7-7 to TRBJ2-5; either TRBD1 or TRBD2 may fit D (5 bases each). Germline values: CDR1 SSHAT, CDR2 FNYEAQ (reference sequence). V lost 3 bases and J lost 2, with 13 bases in between. CDR3 size: 15 residues. CDR3 in amino acids: CASSLAGAGQETQYF. In nucleotides, the CDR3 is TGTGCCAGCAGCTTGGCCGGGGCCGGGCAAGAGACCCAGTACTTC.

The CDR3 bases are TGTGCCAGCACAAGGACAGGGACGAACACTGAAGCTTTCTTT. This codes for CASTRTGTNTEAFF. This chain uses TRBV6-8 with TRBJ1-1, with 8 bases matching TRBD1. The J segment lost 1 base and the V segment lost 7 bases, leaving 5 bases of the junction unmatched. The germline V gene has CDR1 MNHGY and CDR2 SAAAGT. The CDR3 length is 14 residues.

The V and J genes are TRBV11-3 and TRBJ2-4, with 13 positions matching TRBD2. The ends lost 5 bases at V and 3 bases at J; junction bases unmatched: 16. Germline V CDR1 and CDR2: SGHNT, YENEEA. The length of the CDR3 is 20 residues. Here the CDR3 reads CASSPTSGGARPWVKNIQYF. CDR3 bases: TGTGCCAGCAGCCCAACTAGCGGGGGGGCTAGGCCCTGGGTCAAAAACATTCAGTACTTC.

This clone occurred a few times. The V and J genes are TRBV11-3 and TRBJ1-3; the D is unclear. The V and J ends lost 4 bases and 0 bases respectively, with 7 bases between them. The CDR3 contains 14 residues. Germline V CDR1 and CDR2: SGHNT, YENEEA. DNA for the CDR3: TGTGCCAGCAGCTCTACAGACTCTGGAAACACCATATATTTT. It encodes CASSSTDSGNTIYF.

In this sample, this clone turned up a few times. V usage is TRBV12-5 and J usage is TRBJ2-1; weak D call: TRBD1 (5 bases). Trimming removed 4 bases from V and 6 bases from J, with 13 bases in between. CDR1 and CDR2 (germline): LGHNT, FRNRAP. CDR3 length: 14 residues. The CDR3 loop reads CASGSPQQVNEQFF. The CDR3 bases are TGTGCTAGTGGTTCCCCTCAACAGGTCAATGAGCAGTTCTTC.

This clone appeared a few times. J is TRBJ1-5 and V is TRBV9; 9 positions agree with TRBD1. CDR1 and CDR2 from the germline V gene are SGDLS and YYNGEE. Germline trimming cut 5 bases from V and 3 bases from J; bases unmatched to any gene: 6. The CDR3 is made up of 15 amino acids. CDR3 protein: CASSEQGAFNQPQHF. The CDR3 DNA follows: TGTGCCAGCAGTGAACAGGGGGCGTTCAATCAGCCCCAGCATTTT.

There are a few counts of this clone. DNA of the CDR3: TGCGCCAGCAGTGAAGGAGGTCAAACCATCCGCTCCTACAATGAGCAGTTCTTC. Amino acids: CASSEGGQTIRSYNEQFF. The rearrangement links TRBV10-2 to TRBJ2-1; a possible D gene is TRBD2 (5 bases). Germline values: CDR1 WSHSY, CDR2 SAAADI. The CDR3 is made up of 18 amino acids. V was clipped by 3 bases and J by 0 bases, with 18 bases between them.

In DNA, the CDR3 is TGTGCCAGTAGTATCGCGGGGAGAAGCACAGATACGCAGTATTTT. Its protein product is CASSIAGRSTDTQYF. The chain carries TRBV19 and TRBJ2-3, with D tentatively TRBD2 (6 bases). The length of the CDR3 is 15 residues. The germline V gene encodes CDR1 LNHDA and CDR2 SQIVND (reference sequence). V was shortened by 3 bases and J by 0 bases, with 10 bases between the two germline ends.

The CDR3 DNA reads as TGTGCCAGCAAAGCCGGGACAGCCACAGATACGCAGTATTTT. Its protein product is CASKAGTATDTQYF. The chain has TRBV11-3 and TRBJ2-3; 7 nucleotides align to TRBD1. CDR3 length: 14 residues. V shed 7 bases, J shed 2 bases, and the junction held 6 bases outside the gene matches. The germline V gene has CDR1 SGHNT and CDR2 YENEEA.

In its sample, this clone was seen a few times. The chain joins TRBV27 to TRBJ1-4, with D possibly being TRBD1 (5 bases). Trimming took 5 bases from V and 8 from J, leaving 18 bases between them. This CDR3 has 15 amino acids. Germline V gene lookup returns CDR1 MNHEY and CDR2 SMNVEV (reference sequence). DNA of the CDR3: TGTGCCAGCAGTCCCGGACACCAAATAGGGGAAAAACTGTTTTTT. It codes for CASSPGHQIGEKLFF.

The chain combines TRBV30 with TRBJ1-1, with D possibly matching TRBD1 (5 bases). Germline V gene lookup returns CDR1 GTSNPN and CDR2 SVGIG (reference sequence). V lost 4 bases, J lost 0 bases, and 9 bases lay in between. The CDR3 covers 13 residues. CDR3 in DNA: TGTGCCTGGACCAGGGAGGTGAACACTGAAGCTTTCTTT. It is translated as CAWTREVNTEAFF.

This clone appeared a few times. The J gene is TRBJ2-1, the V gene TRBV28, with 9 bases matching TRBD1. After removal of 7 bases from V and 1 base from J, the junction contained 5 bases not matched to a gene. The CDR3 spans 15 residues. Per the germline V gene, CDR1 is MDHEN and CDR2 is SYDVKM. The CDR3 coding sequence is TGTGCCAGCACTGGGGACAGGGATTCCTACAATGAGCAGTTCTTC. Translating gives CASTGDRDSYNEQFF.

In its sample, this clone was seen a few times. This sequence joins TRBV11-3 and TRBJ1-4, with TRBD1 as a possible D gene (5 bases). In germline, CDR1 is SGHNT, CDR2 YENEEA. V was cut by 7 bases and J by 4 bases, with 13 bases left in between. The CDR3 has 14 amino acids. The CDR3 is CASTQGLDNEKLFF. As DNA, the CDR3 is TGTGCCAGCACCCAGGGACTCGATAATGAAAAACTGTTTTTT.

This chain links TRBV25-1 with TRBJ2-3; 9 nucleotides match TRBD2. The length of the CDR3 is 17 residues. The germline gives CDR1 MGHDK, CDR2 SYGVNS. V shed 1 base and J 3 bases; nucleotides not matched to a gene: 8. CDR3 nucleotide sequence: TGTGCCAGCAGTGAATCGGCGGGAGGGCTTATTACAGATACGCAGTATTTT. This codes for CASSESAGGLITDTQYF.

The chain links TRBV30 to TRBJ1-2; maybe TRBD1 (6 bases). This CDR3 has 14 residues. Germline loops: CDR1 GTSNPN, CDR2 SVGIG (reference sequence). V lost 1 base, J lost 8 bases, and 17 bases lay in between. The CDR3 reads CAWSGTGHLEGYTF. Here the CDR3 DNA reads TGTGCCTGGAGTGGAACGGGACACCTGGAGGGCTACACCTTC.

At least ten counts were recorded for this clone. The genes are TRBV27 and TRBJ2-1, with a possible D match to TRBD1 (5 bases). This CDR3 region has 14 residues. Trimming stripped 5 bases from V and 4 bases from J, with 12 bases between. Germline V CDR1 and CDR2: MNHEY, SMNVEV (reference sequence). CDR3 coding DNA: TGTGCCAGCAGTCCGCTCGACAGATACAATGAGCAGTTCTTC. As protein: CASSPLDRYNEQFF.